The 8 T cell receptor beta chains reported below all come from one sample, sequenced in a study of shared clonotypes between healthy human individuals. TCRdb's table, derived via immunoSEQ multiplex PCR, lists solely in-frame clones and lacks some. Of 2,500,000 or so clones listed, more than 80% are singletons. The sequencing input was naive CD4+ T cells sorted from blood. Specified subset: CD45RA+ positively selected. The receptors come from a young man in good health.

V usage is TRBV5-1 and J usage is TRBJ2-2; D might be TRBD1 (5 bases). Looked up from germline, CDR1 is SGHRS and CDR2 is YFSETQ. The V end was cut by 5 bases, the J end by 3 bases, with 11 bases between. The length of the CDR3 is 14 residues. Here the CDR3 reads CASSFLTDTGELFF. CDR3 DNA: TGCGCCAGCAGTTTCCTGACAGACACCGGGGAGCTGTTTTTT.

The V gene is TRBV11-3, the J gene TRBJ2-5, with D unclear. Germline CDR1 SGHNT, CDR2 YENEEA. With 1 base removed from V and 4 bases from J, the gap between germline ends came to 7 bases. The CDR3 spans 13 residues. Here the CDR3 reads CASSLVHTETQYF. CDR3 DNA: TGTGCCAGCAGCTTAGTCCACACAGAGACCCAGTACTTC.

V usage is TRBV29-1 and J usage is TRBJ2-1; D perhaps matches TRBD2 (6 bases). CDR1 is SQVTM and CDR2 is ANQGSEA in the germline V gene. The CDR3 is 13 amino acids. Trimming removed 3 bases at V and 7 bases at J, with 13 bases between. The CDR3 loop reads CSVEVLARNEQFF. The CDR3 nucleotides read TGCAGCGTTGAGGTTCTAGCGCGAAATGAGCAGTTCTTC.

With regard to this clone: Other DNA sequences within the sample encode an identical CDR3. The chain has TRBV10-3 and TRBJ1-5; 9 bases are shared with TRBD1. Trimming removed 2 bases from V and 1 base from J; junction bases left unmatched: 3. This CDR3 is built from 16 residues. Germline V gene data show CDR1 as ENHRY and CDR2 as SYGVKD. Written as DNA, the CDR3 is TGTGCCATCAGTGAGGGCGGGACAGGGAGCAATCAGCCCCAGCATTTT. Protein sequence: CAISEGGTGSNQPQHF.

V is TRBV2 and J is TRBJ1-6; D gene ambiguous. The V gene's germline CDR1 is SNHLY and CDR2 FYNNEI. Trimming pared 6 bases from V and 8 bases from J, leaving 14 bases between. CDR3 length: 14 residues. The CDR3 bases are TGTGCCAGCAGCGCCCGGGCCGTAGATTCACCCCTCCACTTT. Its translation is CASSARAVDSPLHF.

The J gene is TRBJ2-7, the V gene TRBV10-3, with 10 bases matching TRBD2. There are 16 residues in the CDR3. Trimming removed 3 bases from V and 3 bases from J; junction bases left unmatched: 8. The germline CDR1 and CDR2 sequences are ENHRY and SYGVKD. The CDR3 DNA reads as TGTGCCATCAGTGAAACCGGGACTAGCGCTTTCTACGAGCAGTACTTC. It is translated as CAISETGTSAFYEQYF.

The chain is built from TRBV4-1 and TRBJ2-7, with 8 bases lining up with TRBD1. The CDR3 is made up of 16 amino acids. Trimming at V came to 2 bases and at J to 3 bases, leaving 9 bases not matched to a gene. CDR1 is MGHRA, CDR2 YSYEKL, per germline. CDR3 residues: CASSQSGQGGIYEQYF. The CDR3 DNA reads as TGCGCCAGCAGCCAATCCGGACAGGGTGGGATCTACGAGCAGTACTTC.

V and J are TRBV10-1 and TRBJ2-3; 7 bases line up with TRBD1. The CDR3 has 13 residues. With V trimmed by 10 bases and J by 1 base, 5 bases remained unmatched. CDR1 is WNHNN and CDR2 is SYGVQD in the germline V gene (reference sequence). CDR3 loop: CATRQGGTDTQYF. In DNA, the CDR3 is TGCGCCACCCGACAGGGAGGCACAGATACGCAGTATTTT.